This TCR beta chain was identified during a study of identical twins. This clonotype has only a few counts. Its antigen is as yet unknown. Study outcomes and limitations: Cross-sectional statistical analysis, not tracking of the same donors, underpinned the conclusions. Fewer insertions were carried by abundant cord blood beta clonotypes, but none was seen in memory repertoires.

TCRdb re-called the 5' RACE reads through MiXCR, storing one row per CDR3 protein. The table includes hundreds of thousands of distinct CDR3 sequences, about a fifth detected once. Germline CDR1 and CDR2: SGHAT and FQNNGV. The CDR3 sequence is 17 residues long. V was shortened by 0 bases and J by 0 bases, with 12 bases between the two germline ends. The sample also formed part of further work on yellow fever vaccine responses in identical twins. That paper adds: Twins showed a vaccine T cell response that reportedly seemed partly convergent, partly personalized.

The rearrangement joins TRBV11-2 to TRBJ2-1, with D hard to call. This TCR came from a young woman in good health. The sample comprised CD4+ T cells sorted from blood. CDR3 bases: TGTGCCAGCAGCTTAGAGCTGGGCGTCAGCTCCTACAATGAGCAGTTCTTC. This sequence encodes CASSLELGVSSYNEQFF.